This note documents a single TCR beta chain sequence. One end of the junction is discordant with germline, which a read error may explain. The germline CDR1 and CDR2 sequences are SGHVS and FQNEAQ. The CDR3 covers 13 residues. This entry belongs to a study of T cells in Graves' hyperthyroidism and ophthalmopathy. RNA transcripts yielded amplified TCR beta CDR3 regions. TCR CDR3 regions were first amplified by RT-PCR with HTBI primers. TCRdb re-called the multiplex PCR reads through MiXCR, storing one row per CDR3 protein. The sample yields about 560,000 distinct CDR3 sequences, roughly 50% seen once. The sequence was collected from a woman aged 18 to 35 with Graves' hyperthyroidism. The V gene is TRBV7-8, the J gene TRBJ1-4, with D hard to call. The sample consisted of peripheral blood or thyroid tissue (not recorded which). DNA for the CDR3: TGCGCCAGCAGCCAACTGGGCACTGAAAAACTGTTTTTT. Residues: CASSQLGTEKLFF.